This TCR beta chain comes out of a study of OX40 agonist ivuxolimab in advanced cancers. The germline V and J ends were trimmed by 8 bases and 8 bases, with 18 bases remaining between them. Germline V lookup: CDR1 MNHNS, CDR2 SASEGT. This CDR3 contains 14 residues. TCRdb's copy holds only in-frame clones and misses some; the assay was immunoSEQ multiplex PCR. The sample shows about 82,000 clones, about 92% of them seen only once. The specimen comprised CD4+ or CD8+ T cells sorted from blood, sampled in a trial of the OX40 agonist ivuxolimab. This TCR came from an adult with an advanced solid tumor such as melanoma, head and neck, liver or kidney cancer. The V gene is TRBV6-1, the J gene TRBJ1-4; D is ambiguous. CDR3 residues: CASGRGQVWEKLFF. The CDR3 nucleotides are TGTGCCAGCGGACGGGGTCAGGTATGGGAAAAACTGTTTTTT.